The entry that follows covers one T cell receptor beta chain sequence. Its antigen is currently unknown. This record belongs to a study of T cell responses to AZD1222 COVID-19 vaccine. TCRdb's table, derived via immunoSEQ multiplex PCR, lists solely in-frame clones and lacks some. Of 90,000 to 120,000 clones in the sample, around 92% were seen once. Unmatched junction bases numbered 5, after V lost 5 bases and J lost 5 bases. The CDR3 is 14 residues long. Looked up from germline, CDR1 is MNHEY and CDR2 is SVGEGT. Study-level points and caveats: Repertoire collection took place solely once the T cell response had peaked. Targeting of unmutated variant regions was reportedly seen in nearly half of spike-specific TCRs. It should be noted that donors were predominantly white British and more often female, and clonal diversity was possibly underestimated. Dominant CD4 TCR responses targeted spike regions 160-218 and 743-854.

The sample in question was peripheral blood, obtained 28 days after the second AZD1222 dose. This clonotype was obtained from an adult who received the AZD1222 COVID-19 vaccine. The rearrangement uses TRBV6-2 or TRBV6-3 and TRBJ2-2, with TRBD1 matching over 7 bases. The CDR3 DNA is TGTGCCAGCAGTGGGACAGTCCTTACCGGGGAGCTGTTTTTT. The encoded protein is CASSGTVLTGELFF.